What follows are 13 T cell receptor beta chains derived from one specimen sequenced in a study of CD8 T cells in ankylosing spondylitis. Study-wide findings and caveats: It appeared that ankylosing spondylitis blood was characterized by a TCR beta motif of several highly homologous variants.

Their antigens remain unidentified. TCRdb reanalysed the 5' RACE reads using MiXCR and keeps one entry per CDR3 protein. The sample gives about 510,000 distinct CDR3 sequences, about 5.7% of which show up once; around 3.5% is in the top ten. The sequenced sample consisted of blood, either unsorted or a sorted T cell fraction (not recorded which). Receptors were obtained from a male donor with ankylosing spondylitis.

There are many counts of this clonotype. This rearrangement joins TRBV6-2 or TRBV6-3 to TRBJ2-1, with D maybe TRBD2 (6 bases). The V and J ends lost 6 bases and 6 bases respectively, with 12 bases between them. This CDR3 region has 13 residues. Germline V CDR1 and CDR2: MNHEY, SVGEGT. This CDR3 reads CASRVTSTNEQFF. CDR3 nucleotide sequence: TGTGCCAGCAGAGTGACTAGTACCAATGAGCAGTTCTTC.

This clonotype was counted once. A much larger clone lies a single base off, so this may be a read error. The genes are TRBV7-2 and TRBJ2-2, with TRBD1 as a possible D gene (5 bases). This CDR3 region has 15 residues. The germline V gene encodes CDR1 SGHTA and CDR2 FQGNSA. The CDR3 nucleotides are TGTGCCAGCACCAGTCGGGCGGACAACACCGTGGAGCTGTTTTTT. Protein sequence: CASTSRADNTVELFF.

This clonotype was counted at least ten times. The rearrangement links TRBV5-1 to TRBJ1-1; D is unclear. This CDR3 comprises 13 residues. Per the germline V gene, CDR1 is SGHRS and CDR2 is YFSETQ. V was clipped by 0 bases and J by 3 bases, with 6 bases between them. The chain's CDR3 is CASSLGADTEAFF. CDR3 DNA: TGCGCCAGCAGCTTGGGAGCGGACACTGAAGCTTTCTTT.

This clonotype was picked up many times. This chain joins TRBV7-2 and TRBJ1-1, with D uncertain. The V end was cut by 5 bases, the J end by 7 bases, with 17 bases between. The CDR3 extends over 14 amino acids. Germline CDR1 reads SGHTA; CDR2 reads FQGNSA. The CDR3 DNA sequence: TGTGCCAGCAGCCCCCAAGGTTGGACGCGTGAAGCTTTCTTT. It translates to CASSPQGWTREAFF. The whole variable domain, remainder taken from reference TRBV7-2 and TRBJ1-1, is GAGVSQSPSNKVTEKGKDVELRCDPISGHTALYWYRQSLGQGLEFLIYFQGNSAPDKSGLPSDRFSAERTGGSVSTLTIQRTQQEDSAVYLCASSPQGWTREAFFGQGTRLTVV.

Ten or more counts support this clonotype. The CDR3 loop is CASSPLSNEQFF. CDR3 bases: TGTGCCAGCAGCCCCCTAAGCAATGAGCAGTTCTTC. The chain carries TRBV7-9 and TRBJ2-1, with D uncertain. Germline V gene data show CDR1 as SEHNR and CDR2 as FQNEAQ (reference sequence). The V end lost 5 bases, the J end lost 6 bases, and 8 bases lay between the germline ends. The CDR3 consists of 12 residues.

In this sample, this clonotype turned up many times. CDR3 amino acids: CASSLGGTVTEAFF. The CDR3, as DNA: TGCGCCAGCAGCTTAGGAGGGACGGTCACTGAAGCTTTCTTT. The chain carries TRBV5-1 and TRBJ1-1; D perhaps matches TRBD1 (5 bases). Germline lookup yields CDR1 SGHRS and CDR2 YFSETQ. The CDR3 covers 14 residues. V was clipped by 2 bases and J by 4 bases, with 12 bases between them.

This clonotype was counted at least ten times. The CDR3: CASSLQDSVNSPLHF. The CDR3 DNA sequence: TGTGCCAGCAGCCTCCAGGACAGTGTTAATTCACCCCTCCACTTT. This chain uses TRBV7-9 with TRBJ1-6; tentative D call: TRBD1 (6 bases). The V gene lost 5 bases and the J gene lost 6 bases, with 14 bases spanning the gap. CDR1 is SEHNR, CDR2 FQNEAQ, per germline (reference sequence). The CDR3 is made up of 15 amino acids.

This clonotype has ten or more counts. One junction end does not reproduce the germline sequence, and a read error may be involved. The genes are TRBV5-1 and TRBJ2-3; unclear D gene. The CDR3 runs to 12 residues. Germline lookup yields CDR1 SGHRS and CDR2 YFSETQ. The CDR3 sequence is CASSLVGDTQYF. CDR3 coding DNA: TGTGCCAGCAGCTTAGTAGGGGATACGCAGTATTTT.

This clonotype was detected ten times or more. The V call is TRBV6-5, the J call TRBJ1-4, with no clear D. V lost 2 bases and J 10 bases, leaving 14 bases between the germline ends. Germline CDR1 MNHEY, CDR2 SVGAGI. This CDR3 comprises 14 residues. The CDR3, as DNA: TGTGCCAGCAGTTACGGCGGGGAGGAGGTAAAACTGTTTTTT. It is translated as CASSYGGEEVKLFF.

The chain joins TRBV11-1 to TRBJ2-1; D might be TRBD1 (5 bases). CDR1 and CDR2 (germline): SGHAT, FQDESV (reference sequence). V was pared by 2 bases and J by 0 bases, with 11 bases between. The CDR3 sequence is 16 residues long. The CDR3, as DNA: TGTGCCAGCAGCTTACTGGGGCGAAGCTCCTACAATGAGCAGTTCTTC. Translating gives CASSLLGRSSYNEQFF.

This clonotype was counted ten times or more. The chain couples TRBV4-2 to TRBJ2-1; TRBD2 is a possible D gene (6 bases). This CDR3 region has 14 residues. Trimming removed 4 bases at V and 5 bases at J, with 12 bases between. Germline V gene data show CDR1 as LGHNA and CDR2 as YNFKEQ. The CDR3: CASSLAGLHNEQFF. Here the CDR3 DNA reads TGTGCCAGCAGCCTGGCGGGGCTTCACAATGAGCAGTTCTTC.

This clonotype has ten or more counts. The chain has TRBV20-1 and TRBJ2-5, with TRBD2 identical over 7 bases. In germline, CDR1 is DFQATT, CDR2 SNEGSKA (reference sequence). V dropped 5 bases and J dropped 5; count of bases not matched to a gene: 14. This CDR3 has 15 residues. The CDR3 loop is CSAEEDERGWETQYF. CDR3 DNA sequence: TGCAGTGCTGAGGAAGACGAGCGGGGTTGGGAGACCCAGTACTTC.

This clonotype was picked up many times. In nucleotides, the CDR3 is TGCAGTGCTAGAGAGGGGGCGGGAGTGAAGTTTGACGATGAGCAGTTCTTC. Its protein product is CSAREGAGVKFDDEQFF. V usage is TRBV20-1 and J usage is TRBJ2-1, with D possibly matching TRBD2 (7 bases). With 0 bases removed from V and 8 bases from J, the gap between germline ends came to 23 bases. The CDR3 is made up of 17 amino acids. CDR1 and CDR2 from the germline V gene are DFQATT and SNEGSKA (reference sequence).